Listed here are 5 T cell receptor beta chains from one sample, sequenced in a study of T cell responses to AZD1222 COVID-19 vaccine. Sequencing used immunoSEQ multiplex PCR; TCRdb keeps in-frame clones, though not all of them. The sample shows 80,000 to 90,000 clones, around 90% of them seen only once. The sequencing here drew on peripheral blood, taken 28 days after the second AZD1222 dose. All receptors derive from an adult who received the AZD1222 COVID-19 vaccine.

V gene TRBV6-1 combines with J gene TRBJ2-5; 7 bases are shared with TRBD1. Looked up from germline, CDR1 is MNHNS and CDR2 is SASEGT. The CDR3 consists of 16 residues. The ends lost 4 bases at V and 5 bases at J; junction bases unmatched: 13. CDR3 sequence: CASSAQGGLQSETQYF. The DNA for the CDR3 is TGTGCCAGCAGTGCCCAAGGGGGCCTCCAGAGCGAGACCCAGTACTTC.

This clone was seen once. This CDR3 is CASSQTGKNTEAFF. The CDR3 DNA sequence: TGCGCCAGCAGCCAAACAGGGAAGAACACTGAAGCTTTCTTT. The chain employs TRBV5-1 and TRBJ1-1; possible D gene TRBD1, 6 bases. Germline V gene sequence: CDR1 SGHRS, CDR2 YFSETQ. CDR3 size: 14 residues. Trimming took 4 bases from V and 1 from J, leaving 11 bases between them.

The chain employs TRBV5-1 and TRBJ2-3, with 8 bases matching TRBD2. Germline V CDR1 and CDR2: SGHRS, YFSETQ. V lost 2 bases to trimming and J lost 2 bases; unmatched junction nucleotides: 7. This CDR3 spans 16 amino acids. CDR3 DNA sequence: TGCGCCAGCAGCTTTGGAGCGGGGGCTTACACAGATACGCAGTATTTT. Translating gives CASSFGAGAYTDTQYF. The whole variable domain, filled in from reference TRBV5-1 and TRBJ2-3, reads KAGVTQTPRYLIKTRGQQVTLSCSPISGHRSVSWYQQTPGQGLQFLFEYFSETQRNKGNFPGRFSGRQFSNSRSEMNVSTLELGDSALYLCASSFGAGAYTDTQYFGPGTRLTVL.

This clone turned up a few times. The V gene is TRBV7-9, the J gene TRBJ2-5, with D maybe TRBD2 (6 bases). The V gene lost 2 bases and the J gene lost 4 bases, with 20 bases spanning the gap. The CDR3 has 17 residues. Germline CDR1 reads SEHNR; CDR2 reads FQNEAQ (reference sequence). Here the CDR3 reads CASSLRRGPGVSETQYF. In nucleotides, the CDR3 is TGTGCCAGCAGCTTACGGAGGGGCCCGGGAGTTTCAGAGACCCAGTACTTC.

The CDR3, as DNA: TGTGCCAGCTCACCAGCTAGTCGTTACGCGGGCTACACCTTC. Amino acids: CASSPASRYAGYTF. The gene calls are TRBV18 and TRBJ1-2; no clear D. Germline V gene lookup returns CDR1 KGHSH and CDR2 LQKENI. V was shortened by 2 bases and J by 8 bases, with 15 bases between the two germline ends. The CDR3 loop spans 14 amino acids.